The sequence of this TCR beta chain was determined in a study of T cells in Graves' hyperthyroidism and ophthalmopathy. Details on this clonotype: Its antigen remains unidentified.

Study conclusions and caveats: With a median lead of about six months before onset, the model predicted ophthalmopathy. In simple terms, a model built on 13 V-J features told ophthalmopathy apart from stable hyperthyroidism.

Amplified regions were TCR beta CDR3 sequences from RNA transcripts. First-round RT-PCR with HTBI primers amplified the TCR CDR3 region. Via MiXCR, TCRdb re-called the multiplex PCR reads, giving one row per CDR3 protein. The sample carries about 260,000 distinct CDR3 sequences, roughly 20% recorded once. PBMCs were collected from an approximately 10 ml volume of fresh peripheral blood. Germline-derived CDR1 and CDR2 are LNHDA and SQIVND (reference sequence). The CDR3 consists of 15 residues. V shed 7 bases and J 7 bases; nucleotides not matched to a gene: 11. The V and J genes are TRBV19 and TRBJ2-1; 9 bases align to TRBD2. The receptor's source is a man aged 25 to 40 with Graves' ophthalmopathy. The sample was blood. In nucleotides, the CDR3 is TGTGCCAGTACACATAGCGGGAGATGGAGGAATGAGCAGTTCTTC. Translating gives CASTHSGRWRNEQFF.